The present T cell receptor beta chain was sequenced within a study of beta chain features in type 1 diabetes. A few counts support this clone. Its antigen is as yet unknown. Isolated RNA was reverse transcribed in full, so expressed TCRB transcripts were sequenced. TCRdb keeps only in-frame clones here, not all; method: immunoSEQ multiplex PCR. The profile shows around 280,000 clones, 15% of them singletons. Study-wide results and limits: For Type 1 diabetes patients, all four CD4+ subsets carried TCRB CDR3s that were moderately but significantly shorter.

The V gene's germline CDR1 is SGHNT and CDR2 YYREEE (reference sequence). The CDR3 runs to 18 residues. The J segment lost 5 bases and the V segment lost 0 bases, leaving 12 bases of the junction unmatched. The sample was naive CD4+ T cells from blood. This rearrangement joins TRBV5-4 to TRBJ2-5; 11 positions match TRBD2. The clonotype originates from a man between 18 and 35 years old with type 1 diabetes. The CDR3 DNA sequence: TGTGCCAGCAGCTTGGGCTTAGCGGGGGGGCAAGGGATCGAGACCCAGTACTTC. As protein: CASSLGLAGGQGIETQYF.